The source of this TCR beta chain is a study of control samples from healthy donors and cancer patients. Germline values: CDR1 SGHDN, CDR2 FVKESK. This CDR3 contains 15 residues. V was shortened by 3 bases and J by 8 bases, with 19 bases between the two germline ends. Sequenced by immunoSEQ multiplex PCR; TCRdb stores in-frame clones only, minus some. Of some 130,000 clones in the sample, roughly 91% were seen once. The V call is TRBV14, the J call TRBJ1-2; tentative D call: TRBD1 (6 bases). The sequenced material came from PBMCs. The receptor was derived from a man in his forties or fifties with head and neck cancer. The CDR3 loop is CASSHRQDAGHGYTF. CDR3 nucleotides: TGTGCCAGCAGCCACAGACAGGACGCCGGTCACGGCTACACCTTC.